A single sample gave rise to the 19 T cell receptor beta chains below, sequenced in a study of blood T cell repertoires in COVID-19. Libraries were prepared by immunoSEQ multiplex PCR; TCRdb keeps only in-frame clonotypes and omits some of them. Altogether roughly 200,000 clones are present, 65% to 80% being singletons, with the ten largest covering less than 15%. Input material: peripheral blood. Receptors were obtained from a man aged 50-60 years who had recovered from COVID-19.

This chain joins TRBV7-9 and TRBJ1-1, with D possibly being TRBD1 (5 bases). This CDR3 has 14 amino acids. Germline lookup yields CDR1 SEHNR and CDR2 FQNEAQ (reference sequence). V was trimmed by 5 bases and J by 0 bases, leaving 10 bases between them. CDR3 DNA: TGTGCCAGCAGCCGGACAAATATGAACACTGAAGCTTTCTTT. Protein: CASSRTNMNTEAFF.

V is TRBV6-4 and J is TRBJ1-2, with a tentative D call TRBD1 (5 bases). Germline lookup yields CDR1 MRHNA and CDR2 SNTAGT. V was cut by 4 bases and J by 8 bases, with 14 bases left in between. The CDR3 runs 13 residues. The CDR3 coding sequence is TGTGCCAGCAGTGGAATAGGACAACTGGGCTACACCTTC. Translation: CASSGIGQLGYTF.

V gene TRBV30 combines with J gene TRBJ1-1; D is perhaps TRBD1 (5 bases). The V gene lost 3 bases and the J gene lost 4 bases, with 18 bases spanning the gap. Germline V gene sequence: CDR1 GTSNPN, CDR2 SVGIG (reference sequence). The CDR3 loop spans 15 amino acids. The CDR3 reads CAWSLGSHGGTEAFF. The CDR3, as DNA: TGTGCCTGGAGCCTGGGCAGTCACGGGGGCACTGAAGCTTTCTTT.

This chain links TRBV7-6 with TRBJ2-7; 13 bases line up with TRBD2. Germline assignment: CDR1 SGHVS and CDR2 FNYEAQ. V was pared by 7 bases and J by 6 bases, with 6 bases of the junction left unmatched. This CDR3 has 14 residues. CDR3 loop: CASTPGTSGTEQYF. The CDR3 coding sequence is TGTGCCAGCACACCCGGGACTAGCGGGACCGAGCAGTACTTC. Together with reference TRBV7-6 and TRBJ2-7, the CDR3 gives the full variable domain: GAGVSQSPRYKVTKRGQDVALRCDPISGHVSLYWYRQALGQGPEFLTYFNYEAQQDKSGLPNDRFSAERPEGSISTLTIQRTEQRDSAMYRCASTPGTSGTEQYFGPGTRLTVT.

In this sample, this clone turned up a few times. The chain uses TRBV14 and TRBJ2-7; D perhaps matches TRBD1 (6 bases). V lost 4 bases and J 6 bases, leaving 19 bases between the germline ends. CDR1 SGHDN and CDR2 FVKESK come from the germline V gene. The CDR3 sequence is 15 residues long. The CDR3 DNA follows: TGTGCCAGCAGCCGATCCGGGACAAATACCCCCGAGCAGTACTTC. It translates to CASSRSGTNTPEQYF. The entire variable domain, with the rest obtained from reference TRBV14 and TRBJ2-7, is as follows: EAGVTQFPSHSVIEKGQTVTLRCDPISGHDNLYWYRRVMGKEIKFLLHFVKESKQDESGMPNNRFLAERTGGTYSTLKVQPAELEDSGVYFCASSRSGTNTPEQYFGPGTRLTVT.

J is TRBJ1-5 and V is TRBV19, with a possible D match to TRBD1 (6 bases). The V gene lost 2 bases and the J gene lost 7 bases, with 15 bases spanning the gap. CDR1 is LNHDA, CDR2 SQIVND, per germline (reference sequence). CDR3 length: 15 amino acids. CDR3 sequence (DNA): TGTGCCAGTAGTATAAGATTGGGGGCCGGACAGCCCCAGCATTTT. Amino acid sequence: CASSIRLGAGQPQHF. Supplemented by reference TRBV19 and TRBJ1-5, the full variable domain reads DGGITQSPKYLFRKEGQNVTLSCEQNLNHDAMYWYRQDPGQGLRLIYYSQIVNDFQKGDIAEGYSVSREKKESFPLTVTSAQKNPTAFYLCASSIRLGAGQPQHFGDGTRLSIL.

Worth noting for this clone: In the same sample, other DNA sequences code for this CDR3. The rearrangement links TRBV29-1 to TRBJ2-1, with 10 bases identical to TRBD2. Germline-derived CDR1 and CDR2 are SQVTM and ANQGSEA. V shed 4 bases, J shed 10 bases, and the junction held 4 bases outside the gene matches. The CDR3 runs to 12 residues. The CDR3 DNA reads as TGCAGCGTTGGACTAGCGGGTGAGGAGCAGTTCTTC. This codes for CSVGLAGEEQFF.

This sequence joins TRBV4-2 and TRBJ2-1, with D possibly TRBD1 on 5 matching bases. CDR3 length equals 18 residues. The V and J ends lost 0 bases and 5 bases respectively, with 20 bases between them. Looked up from germline, CDR1 is LGHNA and CDR2 is YNFKEQ. CDR3 loop: CASSQDNRGASEDNEQFF. The DNA of the CDR3 is TGTGCCAGCAGCCAAGATAACCGTGGGGCATCTGAGGACAATGAGCAGTTCTTC.

This clone was detected a few times. CDR3: CASSTNYEQYF. The CDR3 DNA follows: TGTGCCAGCAGCACAAACTACGAGCAGTACTTC. This chain connects TRBV5-6 to TRBJ2-7; D is unclear. V dropped 4 bases and J dropped 3 bases, with 5 bases sitting between them. There are 11 residues in the CDR3. Germline CDR1 SGHDT, CDR2 YYEEEE.

The chain employs TRBV19 and TRBJ2-3, with TRBD2 identical over 8 bases. The CDR3 consists of 14 residues. V lost 3 bases, J lost 2 bases, and 1 base stayed unmatched. Germline CDR1 LNHDA, CDR2 SQIVND (reference sequence). The CDR3 bases are TGTGCCAGTAGTATTAGCGGGAACACAGATACGCAGTATTTT. This encodes CASSISGNTDTQYF.

The rearrangement links TRBV11-2 to TRBJ1-1; 10 nucleotides agree with TRBD1. CDR1 is SGHAT and CDR2 is FQNNGV in the germline V gene. The CDR3 is 18 amino acids. V lost 5 bases to trimming and J lost 5 bases; unmatched junction nucleotides: 17. CDR3 bases: TGTGCCAGCAGCATGAACCGCATGAGACAGGGGGCCAGTACTGAAGCTTTCTTT. Amino acid sequence: CASSMNRMRQGASTEAFF.

This clone was seen only once. The chain couples TRBV6-5 to TRBJ1-6; D not resolved. V was cut by 10 bases and J by 0 bases, with 10 bases left in between. The CDR3 has 14 amino acids. CDR1 is MNHEY, CDR2 SVGAGI, per germline. CDR3 in amino acids: CATKRSSYNSPLHF. CDR3 nucleotides: TGTGCCACCAAGCGGAGCTCCTATAATTCACCCCTCCACTTT.

The rearrangement links TRBV4-1 to TRBJ2-7; TRBD1 is a possible D gene (5 bases). Trimming pared 0 bases from V and 5 bases from J, leaving 23 bases between. The CDR3 runs 18 residues. The germline gives CDR1 MGHRA, CDR2 YSYEKL. CDR3 amino acids: CASSQEWVVGQGLDEQYF. The CDR3 coding sequence is TGCGCCAGCAGCCAAGAGTGGGTAGTTGGGCAGGGTTTAGACGAGCAGTACTTC.

CDR3 in amino acids: CAWSLADTQYF. The CDR3 DNA reads as TGTGCCTGGAGCCTAGCAGATACGCAGTATTTT. The chain joins TRBV30 to TRBJ2-3; D is uncertain. Deletions cut 3 bases from V and 4 bases from J, with 5 bases between. Germline V gene sequence: CDR1 GTSNPN, CDR2 SVGIG (reference sequence). The CDR3 has 11 amino acids. The full variable domain, with the rest looked up from reference TRBV30 and TRBJ2-3, is SQTIHQWPATLVQPVGSPLSLECTVEGTSNPNLYWYRQAAGRGLQLLFYSVGIGQISSEVPQNLSASRPQDRQFILSSKKLLLSDSGFYLCAWSLADTQYFGPGTRLTVL.

This clone was observed a few times. V gene TRBV25-1 combines with J gene TRBJ1-2, with 10 bases lining up with TRBD1. The CDR3 is made up of 16 amino acids. V lost 1 base to trimming and J lost 8 bases; unmatched junction nucleotides: 10. In germline, CDR1 is MGHDK, CDR2 SYGVNS. CDR3 in DNA: TGTGCCAGCAGTGAATCGGGGACAGGGGTAATGCGAGGCTACACCTTC. Protein sequence: CASSESGTGVMRGYTF.

V and J are TRBV28 and TRBJ2-3; TRBD2 matches at 15 bases. Germline V gene sequence: CDR1 MDHEN, CDR2 SYDVKM. This CDR3 spans 15 amino acids. Trimming took 8 bases from V and 4 from J; bases not matched to a gene: 4. For the CDR3, the DNA is TGTGCCAGCTGTTGGACTAGCGGGAGGGCAGATACGCAGTATTTT. Translated: CASCWTSGRADTQYF.

V and J are TRBV27 and TRBJ2-1; 11 nucleotides line up with TRBD2. The V gene's germline CDR1 is MNHEY and CDR2 SMNVEV (reference sequence). V was pared by 3 bases and J by 12 bases, with 7 bases of the junction left unmatched. The CDR3 is made up of 14 amino acids. CDR3 nucleotide sequence: TGTGCCAGCAGTTTGCTAGCGGGAGGCCCGGCGCAGTTCTTC. Amino acid sequence: CASSLLAGGPAQFF.

J is TRBJ1-1 and V is TRBV28; D remains ambiguous. Between the trimmed V and J ends, which lost 5 bases and 3 bases, there was a span of 13 bases. CDR1 MDHEN and CDR2 SYDVKM come from the germline V gene. CDR3 size: 14 residues. This CDR3 reads CASSRPTEDTEAFF. The CDR3 nucleotides are TGTGCCAGCAGTCGGCCCACAGAAGACACTGAAGCTTTCTTT.

This clone has at least ten counts. The chain joins TRBV6-5 to TRBJ1-6; 7 bases map to TRBD1. The CDR3 has 14 residues. Germline CDR1 MNHEY, CDR2 SVGAGI. V shed 4 bases and J 9 bases; nucleotides not matched to a gene: 6. CDR3 sequence: CASSFTGVVSPLHF. CDR3 nucleotide sequence: TGTGCCAGCAGTTTTACAGGGGTCGTTTCACCCCTCCACTTT.